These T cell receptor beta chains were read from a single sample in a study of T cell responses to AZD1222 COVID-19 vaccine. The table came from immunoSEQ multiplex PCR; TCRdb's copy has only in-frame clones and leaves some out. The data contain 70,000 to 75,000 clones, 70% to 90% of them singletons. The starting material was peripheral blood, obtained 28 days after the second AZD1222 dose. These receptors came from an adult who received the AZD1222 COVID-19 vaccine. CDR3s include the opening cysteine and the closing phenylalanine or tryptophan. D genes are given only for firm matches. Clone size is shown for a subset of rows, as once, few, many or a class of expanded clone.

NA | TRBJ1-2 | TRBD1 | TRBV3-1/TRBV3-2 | CASSLRQGGYGYTF | TGTGCCAGCAGCCTCCGACAGGGGGGCTATGGCTACACCTTC
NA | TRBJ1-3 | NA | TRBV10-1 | CAGPERSGNTIYF | TGCGCCGGCCCGGAGCGGTCTGGAAACACCATATATTTT
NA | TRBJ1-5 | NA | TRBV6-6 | CASSSSQGWQPQHF | TGTGCCAGCAGTTCCTCCCAGGGTTGGCAGCCCCAGCATTTT
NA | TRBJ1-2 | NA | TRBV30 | CAQGRPTLGYTF | TGTGCCCAGGGACGGCCGACGCTAGGCTACACCTTC
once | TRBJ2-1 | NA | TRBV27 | CASRGLGTNEQFF | TGTGCCAGCAGGGGGTTAGGAACGAATGAGCAGTTCTTC
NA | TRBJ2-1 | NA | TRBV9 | CASSQGGPSYNEQFF | TGTGCCAGCAGCCAAGGGGGGCCCTCCTACAATGAGCAGTTCTTC
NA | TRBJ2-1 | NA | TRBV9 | CASSVETANYNEQFF | TGTGCCAGCAGCGTTGAGACAGCGAACTACAATGAGCAGTTCTTC
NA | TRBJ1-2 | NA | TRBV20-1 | CSVRNYGYTF | TGCAGTGTTAGGAACTATGGCTACACCTTC
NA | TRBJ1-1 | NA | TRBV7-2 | CASSQGPNTEAFF | TGTGCCAGCAGTCAGGGGCCGAACACTGAAGCTTTCTTT
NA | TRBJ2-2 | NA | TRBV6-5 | CASSYTGTGGELFF | TGTGCCAGCAGTTACACAGGGACCGGCGGGGAGCTGTTTTTT
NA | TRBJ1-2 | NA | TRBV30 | CAWSVQGSYGYTF | TGTGCCTGGAGTGTCCAAGGGAGCTATGGCTACACCTTC
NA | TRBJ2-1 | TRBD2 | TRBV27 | CASSLRLAGEGSPYNEQFF | TGTGCCAGCAGTTTGAGGCTAGCGGGAGAAGGGTCACCCTACAATGAGCAGTTCTTC
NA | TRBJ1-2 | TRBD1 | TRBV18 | CASSPKGTAYGYTF | TGTGCCAGCTCACCAAAGGGGACAGCCTATGGCTACACCTTC
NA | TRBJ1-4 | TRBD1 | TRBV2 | CAGDRGTATNEKLFF | TGTGCCGGGGACAGGGGGACCGCAACTAATGAAAAACTGTTTTTT
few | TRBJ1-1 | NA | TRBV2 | CASSDFTGAEAFF | TGTGCCAGCAGTGATTTTACCGGCGCTGAAGCTTTCTTT
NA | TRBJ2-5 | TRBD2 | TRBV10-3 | CAISGGSGETQYF | TGTGCCATCAGTGGCGGGAGTGGAGAGACCCAGTACTTC
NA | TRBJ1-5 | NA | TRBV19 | CASSIKGTGNQPQHF | TGTGCCAGTAGTATAAAGGGAACAGGCAATCAGCCCCAGCATTTT
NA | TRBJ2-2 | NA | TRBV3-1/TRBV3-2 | CASRTPYNTGELFF | TGTGCCAGCCGCACCCCTTATAACACCGGGGAGCTGTTTTTT
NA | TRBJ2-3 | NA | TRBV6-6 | CASRPGSIPDTQYF | TGTGCCAGCAGGCCGGGGAGCATCCCAGATACGCAGTATTTT
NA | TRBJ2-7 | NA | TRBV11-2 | CASSLDGSYEQYF | TGTGCCAGCAGCTTAGACGGCTCCTACGAGCAGTACTTC
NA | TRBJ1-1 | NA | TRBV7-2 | CASSLGGPNTEAFF | TGTGCCAGCAGCTTAGGTGGGCCCAACACTGAAGCTTTCTTT
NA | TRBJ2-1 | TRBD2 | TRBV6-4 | CASSISIRGGLGYTEQFF | TGTGCCAGCAGCATTTCAATAAGGGGAGGGCTGGGCTACACTGAGCAGTTCTTC
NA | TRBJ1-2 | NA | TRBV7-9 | CASSSPGRETGVYGYTF | TGTGCCAGCAGCTCCCCTGGGCGGGAAACGGGGGTATATGGCTACACCTTC
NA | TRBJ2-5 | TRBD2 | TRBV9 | CASSAPSPGLAGGIQETQYF | TGTGCCAGCAGCGCCCCTTCACCGGGACTAGCGGGAGGCATTCAAGAGACCCAGTACTTC
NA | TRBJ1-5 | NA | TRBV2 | CASSDRYQPQHF | TGTGCCAGCAGTGACAGGTATCAGCCCCAGCATTTT
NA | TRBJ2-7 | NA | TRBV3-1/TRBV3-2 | CASSELAISEQYF | TGTGCCAGCAGCGAGTTGGCCATTAGCGAGCAGTACTTC
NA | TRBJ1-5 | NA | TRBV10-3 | CAIKQESNQPQHF | TGTGCCATCAAGCAGGAGAGCAATCAGCCCCAGCATTTT
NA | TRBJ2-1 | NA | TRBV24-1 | CATSEGGRSYNEQFF | TGTGCCACCAGTGAGGGGGGACGCTCCTACAATGAGCAGTTCTTC
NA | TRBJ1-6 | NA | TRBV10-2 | CASSEDRGGSGNSPLHF | TGCGCCAGCAGTGAGGACCGGGGAGGTTCGGGTAATTCACCCCTCCACTTT
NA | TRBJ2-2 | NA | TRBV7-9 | CASSPRFTGELFF | TGTGCCAGCAGCCCGAGGTTCACCGGGGAGCTGTTTTTT
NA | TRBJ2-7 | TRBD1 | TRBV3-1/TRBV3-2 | CASSLLDRGDEQYF | TGTGCCAGCAGCCTTTTAGACAGGGGCGACGAGCAGTACTTC
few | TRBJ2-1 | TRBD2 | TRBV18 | CASSPGTSGNEQFF | TGTGCCAGCTCACCGGGGACTAGCGGGAATGAGCAGTTCTTC
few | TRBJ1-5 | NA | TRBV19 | CASSISPLQGRGSNQPQHF | TGTGCCAGTAGTATATCCCCCTTACAGGGTAGGGGGAGCAATCAGCCCCAGCATTTT
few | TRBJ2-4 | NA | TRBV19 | CASSLTGAKNIQYF | TGTGCCAGTAGTTTAACGGGAGCCAAAAACATTCAGTACTTC
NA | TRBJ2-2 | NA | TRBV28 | CASSPWRANTGELFF | TGTGCCAGCAGCCCCTGGAGGGCGAACACCGGGGAGCTGTTTTTT
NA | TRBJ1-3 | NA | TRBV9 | CASSVSGNTIYF | TGTGCCAGCAGCGTGTCCGGAAACACCATATATTTT
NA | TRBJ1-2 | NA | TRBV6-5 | CASRRTGASGYTF | TGTGCCAGCAGACGGACGGGGGCCAGCGGCTACACCTTC
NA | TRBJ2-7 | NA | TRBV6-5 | CASSYSGASGYEQYF | TGTGCCAGCAGTTACTCCGGGGCCTCGGGTTACGAGCAGTACTTC
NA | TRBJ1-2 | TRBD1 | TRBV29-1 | CSVELQGNGYGYTF | TGCAGCGTTGAACTACAGGGGAATGGCTATGGCTACACCTTC
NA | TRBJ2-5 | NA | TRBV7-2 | CASSLVSGTTKETQYF | TGTGCCAGCAGCTTAGTCTCCGGGACGACGAAAGAGACCCAGTACTTC